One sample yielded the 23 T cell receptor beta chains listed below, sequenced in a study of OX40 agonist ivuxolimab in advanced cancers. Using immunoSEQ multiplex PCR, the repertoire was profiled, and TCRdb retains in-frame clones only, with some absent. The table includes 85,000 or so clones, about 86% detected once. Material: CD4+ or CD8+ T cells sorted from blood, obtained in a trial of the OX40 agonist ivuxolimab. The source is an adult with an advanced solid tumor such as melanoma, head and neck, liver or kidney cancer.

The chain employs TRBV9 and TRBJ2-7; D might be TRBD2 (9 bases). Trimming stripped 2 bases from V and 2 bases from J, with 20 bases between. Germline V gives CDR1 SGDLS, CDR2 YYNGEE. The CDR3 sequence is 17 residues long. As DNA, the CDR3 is TGTGCCAGCAGCGTCGACAGGGGTAGCGGGGGACCCTACGAGCAGTACTTC. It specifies CASSVDRGSGGPYEQYF.

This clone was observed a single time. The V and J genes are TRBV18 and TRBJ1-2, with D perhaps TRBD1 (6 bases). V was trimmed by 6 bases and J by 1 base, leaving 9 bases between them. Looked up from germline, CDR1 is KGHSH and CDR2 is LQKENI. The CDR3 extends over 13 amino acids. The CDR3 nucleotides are TGTGCCAGCTCCGAGGACAGTAACTATGGCTACACCTTC. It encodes CASSEDSNYGYTF.

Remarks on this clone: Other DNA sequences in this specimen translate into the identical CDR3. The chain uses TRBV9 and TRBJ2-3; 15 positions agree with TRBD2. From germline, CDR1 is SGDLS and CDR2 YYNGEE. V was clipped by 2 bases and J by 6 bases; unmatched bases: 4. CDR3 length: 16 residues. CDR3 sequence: CASSVGTSGGSDTQYF. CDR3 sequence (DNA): TGTGCCAGCAGCGTGGGGACTAGCGGGGGGAGTGATACGCAGTATTTT.

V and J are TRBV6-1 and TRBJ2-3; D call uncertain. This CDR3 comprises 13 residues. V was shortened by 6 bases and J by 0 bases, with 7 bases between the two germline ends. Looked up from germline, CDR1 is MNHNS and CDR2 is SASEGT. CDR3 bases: TGTGCCAGCAGCCCTCCTAGCACAGATACGCAGTATTTT. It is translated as CASSPPSTDTQYF.

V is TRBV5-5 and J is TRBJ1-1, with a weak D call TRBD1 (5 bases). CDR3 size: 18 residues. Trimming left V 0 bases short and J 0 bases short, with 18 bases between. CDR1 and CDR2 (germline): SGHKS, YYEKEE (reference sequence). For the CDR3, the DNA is TGTGCCAGCAGCTTGGGACAGACTCACGCCCTTTTGAACACTGAAGCTTTCTTT. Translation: CASSLGQTHALLNTEAFF.

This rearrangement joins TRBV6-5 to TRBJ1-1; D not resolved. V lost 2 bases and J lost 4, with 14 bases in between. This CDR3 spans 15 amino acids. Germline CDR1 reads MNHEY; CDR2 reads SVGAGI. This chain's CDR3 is CASSYRGRVGTEAFF. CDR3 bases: TGTGCCAGCAGTTACCGCGGGAGGGTCGGCACTGAAGCTTTCTTT.

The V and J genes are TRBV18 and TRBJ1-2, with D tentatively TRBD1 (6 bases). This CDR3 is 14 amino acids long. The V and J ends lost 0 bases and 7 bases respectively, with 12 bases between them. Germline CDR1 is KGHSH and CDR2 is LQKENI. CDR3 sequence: CASSPPGGTGGYTF. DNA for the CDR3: TGTGCCAGCTCACCACCGGGGGGCACCGGTGGCTACACCTTC. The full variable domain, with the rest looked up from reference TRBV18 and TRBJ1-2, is NAGVMQNPRHLVRRRGQEARLRCSPMKGHSHVYWYRQLPEEGLKFMVYLQKENIIDESGMPKERFSAEFPKEGPSILRIQQVVRGDSAAYFCASSPPGGTGGYTFGSGTRLTVV.

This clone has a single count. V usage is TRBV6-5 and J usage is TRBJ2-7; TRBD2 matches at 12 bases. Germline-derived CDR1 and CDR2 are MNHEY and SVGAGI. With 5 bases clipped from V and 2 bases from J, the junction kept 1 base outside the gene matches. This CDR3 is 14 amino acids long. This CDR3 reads CASSLAGGTYEQYF. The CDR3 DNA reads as TGTGCCAGCAGTCTAGCGGGGGGGACCTACGAGCAGTACTTC.

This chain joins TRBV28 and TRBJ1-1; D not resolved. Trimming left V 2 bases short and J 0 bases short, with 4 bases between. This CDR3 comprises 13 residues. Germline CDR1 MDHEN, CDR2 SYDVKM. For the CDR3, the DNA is TGTGCCAGCAGTTTAACAGTGAACACTGAAGCTTTCTTT. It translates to CASSLTVNTEAFF. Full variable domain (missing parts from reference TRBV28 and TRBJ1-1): DVKVTQSSRYLVKRTGEKVFLECVQDMDHENMFWYRQDPGLGLRLIYFSYDVKMKEKGDIPEGYSVSREKKERFSLILESASTNQTSMYLCASSLTVNTEAFFGQGTRLTVV.

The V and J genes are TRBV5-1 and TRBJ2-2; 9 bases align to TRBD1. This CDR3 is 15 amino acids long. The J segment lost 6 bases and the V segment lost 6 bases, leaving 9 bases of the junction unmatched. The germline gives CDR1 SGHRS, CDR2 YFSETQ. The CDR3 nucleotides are TGCGCCAGCACCACGGGACAGGGTCGGGCCGGGGAGCTGTTTTTT. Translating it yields CASTTGQGRAGELFF.

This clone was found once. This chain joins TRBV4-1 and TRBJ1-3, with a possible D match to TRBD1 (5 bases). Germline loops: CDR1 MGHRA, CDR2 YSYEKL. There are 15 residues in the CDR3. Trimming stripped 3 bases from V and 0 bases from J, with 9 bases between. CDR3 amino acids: CASSHRGSSGNTIYF. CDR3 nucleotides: TGCGCCAGCAGCCACCGGGGCAGCTCTGGAAACACCATATATTTT.

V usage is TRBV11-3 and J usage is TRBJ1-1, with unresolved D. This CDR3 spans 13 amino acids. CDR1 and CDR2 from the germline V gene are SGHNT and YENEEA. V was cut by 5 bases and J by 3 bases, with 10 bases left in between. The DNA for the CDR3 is TGTGCCAGCAGCGAGAACGTCTACACTGAAGCTTTCTTT. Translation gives CASSENVYTEAFF.

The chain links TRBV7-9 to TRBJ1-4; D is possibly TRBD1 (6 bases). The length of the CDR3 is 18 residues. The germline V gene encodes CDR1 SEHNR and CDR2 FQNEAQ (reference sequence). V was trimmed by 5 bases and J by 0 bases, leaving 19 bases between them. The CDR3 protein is CASSLPQGTSPTNEKLFF. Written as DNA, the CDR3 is TGTGCCAGCAGCCTCCCCCAGGGGACTAGCCCAACTAATGAAAAACTGTTTTTT.

The chain's CDR3 is CAWGQDPRSPLHF. CDR3 DNA sequence: TGTGCCTGGGGACAGGACCCCAGGTCACCCCTCCACTTT. The chain couples TRBV30 to TRBJ1-6, with 7 bases aligning to TRBD1. Germline V gene data show CDR1 as GTSNPN and CDR2 as SVGIG (reference sequence). The V and J ends lost 5 bases and 10 bases, in that order; junction bases with no gene match: 8. The CDR3 consists of 13 residues. Full variable domain (missing parts from reference TRBV30 and TRBJ1-6): SQTIHQWPATLVQPVGSPLSLECTVEGTSNPNLYWYRQAAGRGLQLLFYSVGIGQISSEVPQNLSASRPQDRQFILSSKKLLLSDSGFYLCAWGQDPRSPLHFGNGTRLTVT.

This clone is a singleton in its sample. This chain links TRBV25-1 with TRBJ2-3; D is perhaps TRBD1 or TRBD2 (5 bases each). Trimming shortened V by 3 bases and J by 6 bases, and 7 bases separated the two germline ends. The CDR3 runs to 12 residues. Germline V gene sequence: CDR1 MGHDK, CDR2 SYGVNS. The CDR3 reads CASSDGADTQYF. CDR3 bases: TGTGCCAGCAGTGACGGGGCGGATACGCAGTATTTT. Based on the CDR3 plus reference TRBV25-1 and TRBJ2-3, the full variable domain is EADIYQTPRYLVIGTGKKITLECSQTMGHDKMYWYQQDPGMELHLIHYSYGVNSTEKGDLSSESTVSRIRTEHFPLTLESARPSHTSQYLCASSDGADTQYFGPGTRLTVL.

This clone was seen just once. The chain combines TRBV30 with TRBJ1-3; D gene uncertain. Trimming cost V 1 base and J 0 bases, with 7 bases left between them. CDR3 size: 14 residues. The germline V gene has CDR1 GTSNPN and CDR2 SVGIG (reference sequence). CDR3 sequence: CAWSGASSGNTIYF. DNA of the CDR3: TGTGCCTGGAGTGGGGCCTCCTCTGGAAACACCATATATTTT.

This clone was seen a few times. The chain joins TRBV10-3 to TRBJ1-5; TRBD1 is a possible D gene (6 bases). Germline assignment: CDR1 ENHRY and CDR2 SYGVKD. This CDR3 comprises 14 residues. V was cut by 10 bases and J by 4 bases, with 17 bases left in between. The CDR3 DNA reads TGTGCCACCACGGGGGCGGGGAATAATCAGCCCCAGCATTTT. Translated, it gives CATTGAGNNQPQHF.

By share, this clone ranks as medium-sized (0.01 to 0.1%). The CDR3 DNA reads as TGTGCCAGCAGCTTGGTTGGAGGGACGGTGAACACTGAAGCTTTCTTT. Its protein product is CASSLVGGTVNTEAFF. This rearrangement joins TRBV5-6 to TRBJ1-1, with D possibly being TRBD1 (5 bases). This CDR3 region has 16 residues. Per germline, CDR1 SGHDT and CDR2 YYEEEE. V lost 0 bases, J lost 0 bases, and 12 bases lay in between.

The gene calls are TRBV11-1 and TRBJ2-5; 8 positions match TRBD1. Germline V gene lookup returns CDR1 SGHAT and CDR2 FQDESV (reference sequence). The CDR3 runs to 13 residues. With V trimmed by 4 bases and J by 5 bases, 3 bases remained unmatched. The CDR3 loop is CASSSTGVETQYF. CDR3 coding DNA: TGTGCCAGCAGCTCGACAGGGGTGGAGACCCAGTACTTC.

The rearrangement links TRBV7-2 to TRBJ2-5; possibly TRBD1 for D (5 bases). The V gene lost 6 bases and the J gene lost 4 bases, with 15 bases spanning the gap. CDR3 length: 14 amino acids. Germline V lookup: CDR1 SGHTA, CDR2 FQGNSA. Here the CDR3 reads CASREDWGAETQYF. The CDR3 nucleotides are TGTGCCAGCAGGGAAGACTGGGGCGCAGAGACCCAGTACTTC.

CDR3 DNA: TGTGCCAGCAGTTTTCCAAGCGGGACAGATACGCAGTATTTT. Protein: CASSFPSGTDTQYF. V and J are TRBV28 and TRBJ2-3, with D perhaps TRBD2 (6 bases). The CDR3 loop spans 14 amino acids. Trimming removed 3 bases at V and 3 bases at J, with 10 bases between. Germline-derived CDR1 and CDR2 are MDHEN and SYDVKM.

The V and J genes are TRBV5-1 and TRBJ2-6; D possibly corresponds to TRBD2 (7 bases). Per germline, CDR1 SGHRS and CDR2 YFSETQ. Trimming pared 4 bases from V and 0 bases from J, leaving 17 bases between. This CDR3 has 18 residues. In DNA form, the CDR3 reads TGCGCCAGCAGCCGGGGAGGGGGAATGGACTCTGGGGCCAACGTCCTGACTTTC. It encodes CASSRGGGMDSGANVLTF.

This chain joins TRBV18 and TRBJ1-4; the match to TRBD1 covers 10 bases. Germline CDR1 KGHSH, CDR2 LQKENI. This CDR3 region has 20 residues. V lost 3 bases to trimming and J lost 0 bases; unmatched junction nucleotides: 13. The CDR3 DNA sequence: TGTGCCAGCTCACCCGCTGAGGTGGGACAGGGGTCGGCAACTAATGAAAAACTGTTTTTT. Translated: CASSPAEVGQGSATNEKLFF.